The 12 T cell receptor beta chains reported below all come from one sample, sequenced in a study of vaccination and CD4 T cells after COVID-19. Treatment reported: roughly ten-day PBMC culture with coronavirus spike peptide pools or control peptides (ViraFEST assay). These CD4+ T cells came from an unexposed donor, sampled before the COVID-19 pandemic (2011-2018). Their recognized antigens are unknown. Oncomine TCR Beta short-read sequencing was applied to DNA from cultured CD4+ T cells. One entry per CDR3 protein results from TCRdb running MiXCR on the PCR reads. This table has about 7,600 distinct CDR3 sequences, roughly 50% appearing once. Sequencing was done on a sample of CD4+ T cells from blood, cultured in vitro. Receptors were obtained from a human donor in good health.

V gene TRBV10-2 combines with J gene TRBJ1-5; 7 nucleotides agree with TRBD1. The CDR3 runs to 14 residues. The germline V gene has CDR1 WSHSY and CDR2 SAAADI. The ends lost 6 bases at V and 6 bases at J; junction bases unmatched: 8. The CDR3: CASREQGSGQPQHF. CDR3 DNA sequence: TGCGCCAGCAGGGAACAGGGGTCTGGTCAGCCCCAGCATTTT.

This clonotype was observed a handful of times. The CDR3 DNA reads as TGTGCCAGCAGCAACGACCAGGATAGAGGACCGAGGGGCAGGGGACAATTGAACACTGAAGCTTTCTTT. This sequence encodes CASSNDQDRGPRGRGQLNTEAFF. J is TRBJ1-1 and V is TRBV27; D is perhaps TRBD1 (6 bases). Germline loops: CDR1 MNHEY, CDR2 SMNVEV (reference sequence). V lost 6 bases to trimming and J lost 0 bases, with 38 bases between them. The length of the CDR3 is 23 residues.

This sequence joins TRBV12-3 or TRBV12-4 and TRBJ1-2; tentatively, D is TRBD1 (5 bases). Trimming shortened V by 6 bases and J by 6 bases, and 14 bases separated the two germline ends. This CDR3 has 13 amino acids. CDR3 nucleotides: TGTGCCAGCAGATCGGACAAGCTGCATGGCTACACCTTC. Its translation: CASRSDKLHGYTF.

The genes are TRBV7-8 and TRBJ1-3; unclear D gene. Germline lookup yields CDR1 SGHVS and CDR2 FQNEAQ. The CDR3 has 14 amino acids. Deletions cut 6 bases from V and 2 bases from J, with 11 bases between. CDR3 nucleotide sequence: TGTGCCAGCAGAATCTCTGAGGCTGGAAACACCATATATTTT. This encodes CASRISEAGNTIYF.

V is TRBV5-1 and J is TRBJ2-7; 9 nucleotides match TRBD2. Trimming removed 3 bases from V and 6 bases from J; junction bases left unmatched: 16. The length of the CDR3 is 17 residues. The germline gives CDR1 SGHRS, CDR2 YFSETQ. CDR3 residues: CASSWETSGSFPSEQYF. For the CDR3, the DNA is TGCGCCAGCAGCTGGGAGACTAGCGGTTCCTTCCCCAGCGAGCAGTACTTC.

The chain couples TRBV6-1 to TRBJ2-5; 9 nucleotides match TRBD2. This CDR3 comprises 14 residues. Trimming at V came to 5 bases and at J to 4 bases, leaving 5 bases not matched to a gene. The V gene's germline CDR1 is MNHNS and CDR2 SASEGT. CDR3 DNA sequence: TGTGCCAGCAGTAACCGCGGGGGGGCAGAGACCCAGTACTTC. This codes for CASSNRGGAETQYF.

This chain joins TRBV2 and TRBJ2-2; 8 nucleotides match TRBD2. Germline V gene data show CDR1 as SNHLY and CDR2 as FYNNEI. V dropped 6 bases and J dropped 0; count of bases not matched to a gene: 6. The CDR3 covers 16 residues. CDR3 residues: CASSRTSGANTGELFF. The CDR3 bases are TGTGCCAGCAGCCGAACTAGCGGCGCGAACACCGGGGAGCTGTTTTTT.

This chain connects TRBV28 to TRBJ2-5; D is possibly TRBD1 (6 bases). Germline CDR1 MDHEN, CDR2 SYDVKM. The V and J ends lost 6 bases and 0 bases respectively, with 8 bases between them. The CDR3 consists of 13 residues. Here the CDR3 DNA reads TGTGCCAGCAGGGGACATGACCAAGAGACCCAGTACTTC. It translates to CASRGHDQETQYF.

This sequence joins TRBV5-1 and TRBJ2-1; tentative D call: TRBD1 (7 bases). Trimming shortened V by 0 bases and J by 6 bases, and 10 bases separated the two germline ends. Germline V gives CDR1 SGHRS, CDR2 YFSETQ. This CDR3 region has 14 residues. The CDR3 sequence: CASSLGQGGNEQFF. CDR3 bases: TGCGCCAGCAGCTTGGGGCAGGGGGGCAATGAGCAGTTCTTC.

The J gene is TRBJ2-1, the V gene TRBV20-1, with D perhaps TRBD1 (6 bases). CDR3 length equals 16 residues. The germline V and J ends were trimmed by 0 bases and 4 bases, with 16 bases remaining between them. Germline V gives CDR1 DFQATT, CDR2 SNEGSKA (reference sequence). Here the CDR3 reads CSARDPTGMKYNEQFF. As DNA, the CDR3 is TGCAGTGCTAGAGATCCTACAGGGATGAAGTACAATGAGCAGTTCTTC.

Only a few counts were recorded for this clonotype. The gene calls are TRBV20-1 and TRBJ1-1, with D perhaps TRBD1 (6 bases). The V gene's germline CDR1 is DFQATT and CDR2 SNEGSKA (reference sequence). The CDR3 covers 16 residues. Between the trimmed V and J ends, which lost 3 bases and 0 bases, there was a span of 17 bases. CDR3 DNA sequence: TGCAGTGCTAGTATGGGGGGCCTTTCAATGAACACTGAAGCTTTCTTT. This translates into CSASMGGLSMNTEAFF.

CDR3 in DNA: TGTGCCAGCAGCTCCCCCACGGGACCGCAGTTCTTC. Encoded protein: CASSSPTGPQFF. The V call is TRBV6-1, the J call TRBJ2-1, with D possibly called TRBD1 or TRBD2 (5 bases each). Trimming pared 6 bases from V and 12 bases from J, leaving 15 bases between. The germline CDR1 and CDR2 sequences are MNHNS and SASEGT. The CDR3 is 12 amino acids.